What follows is one T cell receptor (beta chain) and its context. The data are from a study of human T cells and chemical hapten exposure. Across the whole study: All patients underwent weekly scalp dosing with diphenylcyclopropenone for the full roughly 25-week study.

Individual cDNA molecules (in the library) carried attached unique molecular identifiers. Each CDR3 protein gets one entry after TCRdb re-called the RACE reads with MiXCR. Among some 70,000 distinct CDR3 sequences listed, roughly 9.8% were seen once. Time point reported: pre-sensitization, week 0. This sample's treatment: therapeutic diphenylcyclopropenone sensitization with weekly scalp DPC. Looked up from germline, CDR1 is MNHEY and CDR2 is SVGAGI. There are 12 residues in the CDR3. The V end was cut by 11 bases, the J end by 4 bases, with 9 bases between. Sequencing was performed on whole blood, taken in connection with sensitization to the hapten diphenylcyclopropenone (DPC). The clonotype was recovered from a woman between 50 and 59 years old with alopecia areata. Some clones in this sample may be carry-over from other donors' samples. The chain couples TRBV6-5 to TRBJ1-6; D gene unclear. CDR3: CASREYNSPLHF. The DNA of the CDR3 is TGTGCCTCCCGCGAGTATAATTCACCCCTCCACTTT.